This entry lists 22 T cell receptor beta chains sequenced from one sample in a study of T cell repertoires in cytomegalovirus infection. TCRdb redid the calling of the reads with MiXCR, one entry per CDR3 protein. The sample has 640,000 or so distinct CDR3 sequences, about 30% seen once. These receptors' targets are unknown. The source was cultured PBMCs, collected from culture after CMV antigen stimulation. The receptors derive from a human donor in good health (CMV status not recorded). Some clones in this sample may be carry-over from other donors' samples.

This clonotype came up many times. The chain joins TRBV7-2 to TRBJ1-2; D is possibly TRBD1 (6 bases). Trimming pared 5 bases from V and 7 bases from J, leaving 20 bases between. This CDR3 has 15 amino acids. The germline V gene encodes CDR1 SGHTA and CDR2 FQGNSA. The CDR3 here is CASSTIRGPGPGYTF. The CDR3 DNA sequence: TGTGCCAGCAGCACTATCAGGGGACCAGGCCCTGGCTACACCTTC.

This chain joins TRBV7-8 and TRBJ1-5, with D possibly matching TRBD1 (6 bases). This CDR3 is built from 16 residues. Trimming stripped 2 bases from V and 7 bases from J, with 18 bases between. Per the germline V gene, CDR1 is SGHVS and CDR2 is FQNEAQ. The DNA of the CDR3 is TGTGCCAGCAGCTTATTCCCGGGCCAGGGGTACCAGCCCCAGCATTTT. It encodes CASSLFPGQGYQPQHF.

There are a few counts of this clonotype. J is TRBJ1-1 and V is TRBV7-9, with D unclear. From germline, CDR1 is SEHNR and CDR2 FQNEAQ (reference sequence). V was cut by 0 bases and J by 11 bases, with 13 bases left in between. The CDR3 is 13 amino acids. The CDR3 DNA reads TGTGCCAGCAGCTTAGCGGACTCAGGACGGGCTTTCTTT. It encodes CASSLADSGRAFF. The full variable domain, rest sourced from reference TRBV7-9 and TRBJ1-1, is DTGVSQNPRHKITKRGQNVTFRCDPISEHNRLYWYRQTLGQGPEFLTYFQNEAQLEKSRLLSDRFSAERPKGSFSTLEIQRTEQGDSAMYLCASSLADSGRAFFGQGTRLTVV.

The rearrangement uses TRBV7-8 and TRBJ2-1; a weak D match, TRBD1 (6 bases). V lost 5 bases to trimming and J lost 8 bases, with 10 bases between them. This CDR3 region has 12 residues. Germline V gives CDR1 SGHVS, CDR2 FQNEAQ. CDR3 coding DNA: TGTGCCAGCAGCCCCACAGGGTATGAGCAGTTCTTC. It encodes CASSPTGYEQFF.

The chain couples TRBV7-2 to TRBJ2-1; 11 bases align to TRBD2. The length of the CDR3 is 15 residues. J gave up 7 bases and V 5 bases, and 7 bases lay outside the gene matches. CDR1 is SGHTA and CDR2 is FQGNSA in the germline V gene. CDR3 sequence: CASSALAGGLNEQFF. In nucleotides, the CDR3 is TGTGCCAGCAGCGCTTTAGCGGGGGGGCTGAATGAGCAGTTCTTC.

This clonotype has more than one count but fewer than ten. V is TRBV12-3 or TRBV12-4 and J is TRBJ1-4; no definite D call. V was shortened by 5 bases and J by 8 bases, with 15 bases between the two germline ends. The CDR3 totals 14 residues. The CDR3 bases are TGTGCCAGCAGTCGTAGCGGTCTAGGGGAAAAACTGTTTTTT. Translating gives CASSRSGLGEKLFF.

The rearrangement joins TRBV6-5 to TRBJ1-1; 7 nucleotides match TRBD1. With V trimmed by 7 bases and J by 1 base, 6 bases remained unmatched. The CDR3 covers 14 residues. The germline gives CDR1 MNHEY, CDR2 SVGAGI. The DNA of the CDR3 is TGTGCCAGCACTGCGGGGGACAGGAACACTGAAGCTTTCTTT. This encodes CASTAGDRNTEAFF.

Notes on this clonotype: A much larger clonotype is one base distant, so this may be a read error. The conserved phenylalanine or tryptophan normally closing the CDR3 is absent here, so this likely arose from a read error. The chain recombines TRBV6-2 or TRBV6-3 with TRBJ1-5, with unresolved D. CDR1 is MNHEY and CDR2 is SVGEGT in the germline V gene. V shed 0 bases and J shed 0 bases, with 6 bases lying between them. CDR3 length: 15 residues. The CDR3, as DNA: TGTGCCAGCAGTTACTCCGTAGGTAGCAATCAGCCCCAGCATTTA. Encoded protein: CASSYSVGSNQPQHL.

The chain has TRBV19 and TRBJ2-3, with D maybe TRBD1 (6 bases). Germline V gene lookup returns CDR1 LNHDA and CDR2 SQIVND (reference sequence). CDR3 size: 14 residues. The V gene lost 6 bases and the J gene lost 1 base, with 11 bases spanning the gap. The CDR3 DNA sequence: TGTGCCAGTAGGAACAGGGTTGGCACAGATACGCAGTATTTT. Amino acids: CASRNRVGTDTQYF.

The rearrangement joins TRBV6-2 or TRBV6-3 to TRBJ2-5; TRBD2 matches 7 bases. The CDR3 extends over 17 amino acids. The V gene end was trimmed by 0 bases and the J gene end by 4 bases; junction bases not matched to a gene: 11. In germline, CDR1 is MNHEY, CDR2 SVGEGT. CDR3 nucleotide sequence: TGTGCCAGCAGTTACTCCCTGTGGGAGGGCGCAGGAGAGACCCAGTACTTC. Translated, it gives CASSYSLWEGAGETQYF.

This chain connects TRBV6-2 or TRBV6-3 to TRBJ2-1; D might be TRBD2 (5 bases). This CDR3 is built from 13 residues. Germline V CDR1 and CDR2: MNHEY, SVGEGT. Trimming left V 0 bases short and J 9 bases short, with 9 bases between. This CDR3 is CASSYSRGFEQFF. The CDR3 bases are TGTGCCAGCAGTTACTCGAGAGGGTTTGAGCAGTTCTTC.

In DNA form, the CDR3 reads TGCGCCAGCAGACCTTCAGGGGACACAGATACGCAGTATTTT. Residues: CASRPSGDTDTQYF. The chain employs TRBV5-1 and TRBJ2-3; D might be TRBD1 (6 bases). Trimming cost V 5 bases and J 2 bases, with 12 bases left between them. This CDR3 is built from 14 residues. Germline V gene data show CDR1 as SGHRS and CDR2 as YFSETQ.

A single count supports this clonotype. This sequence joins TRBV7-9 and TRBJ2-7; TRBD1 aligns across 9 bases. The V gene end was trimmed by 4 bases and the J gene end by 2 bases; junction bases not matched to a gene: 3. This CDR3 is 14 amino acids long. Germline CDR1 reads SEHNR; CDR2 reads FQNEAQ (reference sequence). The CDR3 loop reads CASSWDREPYEQYF. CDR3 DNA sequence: TGTGCCAGCAGCTGGGACAGGGAACCCTACGAGCAGTACTTC. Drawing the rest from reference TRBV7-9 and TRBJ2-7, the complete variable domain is DTGVSQNPRHKITKRGQNVTFRCDPISEHNRLYWYRQTLGQGPEFLTYFQNEAQLEKSRLLSDRFSAERPKGSFSTLEIQRTEQGDSAMYLCASSWDREPYEQYFGPGTRLTVT.

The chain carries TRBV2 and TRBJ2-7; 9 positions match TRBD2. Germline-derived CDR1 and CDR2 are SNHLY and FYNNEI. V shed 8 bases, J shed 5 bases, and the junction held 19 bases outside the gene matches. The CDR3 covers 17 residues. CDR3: CASSSPIGASGKDEQYF. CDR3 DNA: TGTGCCAGCTCGAGCCCCATTGGGGCTAGCGGGAAGGACGAGCAGTACTTC.

The CDR3 is CASSIGQGDSPLHF. CDR3 DNA sequence: TGTGCCAGCAGTATAGGACAGGGCGATTCACCCCTCCACTTT. V usage is TRBV27 and J usage is TRBJ1-6; 8 nucleotides line up with TRBD1. V lost 5 bases and J lost 8; bases outside the gene matches: 5. This CDR3 contains 14 residues. From germline, CDR1 is MNHEY and CDR2 SMNVEV (reference sequence).

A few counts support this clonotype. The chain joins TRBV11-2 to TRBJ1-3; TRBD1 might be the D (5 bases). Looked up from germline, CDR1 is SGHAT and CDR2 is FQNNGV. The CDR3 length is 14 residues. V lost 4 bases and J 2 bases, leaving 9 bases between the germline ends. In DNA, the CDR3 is TGTGCCAGCAGCTGGGGACTTACTGGAAACACCATATATTTT. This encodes CASSWGLTGNTIYF.

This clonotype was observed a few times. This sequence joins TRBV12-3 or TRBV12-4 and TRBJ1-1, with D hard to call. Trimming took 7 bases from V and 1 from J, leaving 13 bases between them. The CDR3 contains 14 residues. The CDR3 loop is CASTLPGANTEAFF. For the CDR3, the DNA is TGTGCCAGCACCCTCCCAGGCGCGAACACTGAAGCTTTCTTT.

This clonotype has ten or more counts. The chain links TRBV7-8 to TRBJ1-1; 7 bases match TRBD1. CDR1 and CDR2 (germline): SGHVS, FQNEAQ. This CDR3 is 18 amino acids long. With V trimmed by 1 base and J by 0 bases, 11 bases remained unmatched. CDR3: CASSLEIVQGYMNTEAFF. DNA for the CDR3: TGTGCCAGCAGCTTAGAAATCGTACAGGGGTACATGAACACTGAAGCTTTCTTT.

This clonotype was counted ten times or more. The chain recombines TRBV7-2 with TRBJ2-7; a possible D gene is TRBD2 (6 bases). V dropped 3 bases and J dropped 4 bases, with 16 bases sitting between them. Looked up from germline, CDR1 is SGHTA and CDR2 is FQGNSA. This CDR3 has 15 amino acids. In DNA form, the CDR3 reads TGTGCCAGCAGCTTTATGGCGGGAACATATTACGAGCAGTACTTC. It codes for CASSFMAGTYYEQYF.

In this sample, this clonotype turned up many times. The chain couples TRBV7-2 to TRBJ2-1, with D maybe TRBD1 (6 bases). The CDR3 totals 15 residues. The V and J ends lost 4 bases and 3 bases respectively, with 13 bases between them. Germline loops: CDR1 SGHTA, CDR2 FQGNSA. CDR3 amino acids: CASSYLRGFYNEQFF. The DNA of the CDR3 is TGTGCCAGCAGCTACCTCAGGGGCTTCTACAATGAGCAGTTCTTC.

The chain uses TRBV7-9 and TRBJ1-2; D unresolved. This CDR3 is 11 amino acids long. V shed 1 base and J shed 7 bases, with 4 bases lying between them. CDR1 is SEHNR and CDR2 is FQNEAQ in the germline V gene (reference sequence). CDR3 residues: CASSLVVGYTF. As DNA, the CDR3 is TGTGCCAGCAGCTTAGTGGTTGGCTACACCTTC. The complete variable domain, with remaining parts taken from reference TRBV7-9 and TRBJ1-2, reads DTGVSQNPRHKITKRGQNVTFRCDPISEHNRLYWYRQTLGQGPEFLTYFQNEAQLEKSRLLSDRFSAERPKGSFSTLEIQRTEQGDSAMYLCASSLVVGYTFGSGTRLTVV.

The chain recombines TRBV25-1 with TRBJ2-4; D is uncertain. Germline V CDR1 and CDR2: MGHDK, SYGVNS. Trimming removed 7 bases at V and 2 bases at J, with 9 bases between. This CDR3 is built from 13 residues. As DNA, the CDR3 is TGTGCCAGCACCCCGCCGACCAAAAACATTCAGTACTTC. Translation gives CASTPPTKNIQYF.